This T cell receptor delta chain emerged from a study of gamma-delta chains in newborns, infants, children. Study background: Polyclonal expansion of innate γδ T cells after birth follows microbial exposure.

TCRdb re-identified clones in the reads via CATT. Counted here are about 780 delta-chain clones, approximately 0.93% occurring once; the ten biggest clones make up roughly 32%. This clone has only a few counts. A far larger clone differs by one base, so this is likely a read error. Additional DNA sequences in this sample encode the identical CDR3. The V end was cut by 3 bases, the J end by 8 bases, with 43 bases between. CDR3 length equals 23 residues. Germline V gives CDR1 TSWWSYY, CDR2 QGS. The chain joins TRDV1 to TRDJ1; D is possibly TRDD3 (8 bases). The specimen sequenced was blood. This clonotype originated in a child in good health. This CDR3 reads CALGEETFLQNYWGPRNPLKLIF. CDR3 coding DNA: TGTGCTCTTGGGGAGGAGACCTTCCTGCAAAACTACTGGGGGCCCCGAAACCCGCTGAAACTCATCTTT.